Listed below are T cell receptor beta chains from one sample, sequenced in a study of blood T cell repertoires in COVID-19. Method: immunoSEQ multiplex PCR; TCRdb's copy keeps in-frame clones and lacks some. The table records a few hundred thousand clones, about nine tenths of them present only once. Sequenced material: peripheral blood. The receptors were sampled from a woman between 25 and 40 years old with COVID-19, enrolled during active disease. CDR3s include the opening cysteine and the closing phenylalanine or tryptophan. The order of the fields is D gene, clone size, J gene, V gene, CDR3 protein, CDR3 DNA. A D gene is named only where the DNA matches it firmly. Some rows mark clone size as missing; the rest say once, few, many or name a class of expanded clone.

d_gene: -; abundance: -; j_gene: TRBJ1-4; v_gene: TRBV5-5; CDR3aa: CASRDPGEKLFF; CDR3nt: TGTGCCAGCAGGGACCCGGGGGAAAAACTGTTTTTT
d_gene: TRBD1; abundance: -; j_gene: TRBJ1-1; v_gene: TRBV5-1; CDR3aa: CASSNQGAGNTEAFF; CDR3nt: TGCGCCAGCAGCAACCAGGGGGCAGGGAACACTGAAGCTTTCTTT
d_gene: -; abundance: -; j_gene: TRBJ1-5; v_gene: TRBV28; CDR3aa: CASSLRAGGSNQPQHF; CDR3nt: TGTGCCAGCAGTTTAAGGGCGGGGGGTAGCAATCAGCCCCAGCATTTT
d_gene: -; abundance: once; j_gene: TRBJ2-5; v_gene: TRBV7-2; CDR3aa: CASSPRPRGQETQYF; CDR3nt: TGTGCCAGCAGCCCCCGGCCCAGAGGGCAAGAGACCCAGTACTTC
d_gene: -; abundance: -; j_gene: TRBJ2-1; v_gene: TRBV11-2; CDR3aa: CASSNSASSYNEQFF; CDR3nt: TGTGCCAGCAGCAATAGCGCGAGCTCCTACAATGAGCAGTTCTTC
d_gene: -; abundance: -; j_gene: TRBJ1-1; v_gene: TRBV18; CDR3aa: CASLSTLSARGTEAFF; CDR3nt: TGTGCCAGCTTATCCACCCTTTCGGCACGGGGCACTGAAGCTTTCTTT
d_gene: -; abundance: -; j_gene: TRBJ2-3; v_gene: TRBV6-5; CDR3aa: CASSYSTSRLDTQYF; CDR3nt: TGTGCCAGCAGTTACTCCACTAGCCGGCTAGATACGCAGTATTTT
d_gene: -; abundance: -; j_gene: TRBJ1-2; v_gene: TRBV2; CDR3aa: CASAGASMAF; CDR3nt: TGTGCCAGCGCAGGGGCCTCCATGGCCTTC
d_gene: TRBD1; abundance: once; j_gene: TRBJ2-2; v_gene: TRBV19; CDR3aa: CASIRTGSTGELFF; CDR3nt: TGTGCCAGTATTAGGACAGGGTCCACCGGGGAGCTGTTTTTT
d_gene: TRBD1; abundance: -; j_gene: TRBJ1-1; v_gene: TRBV11-1; CDR3aa: CASSPQGDTEAFF; CDR3nt: TGTGCCAGCAGCCCACAGGGGGACACTGAAGCTTTCTTT
d_gene: -; abundance: -; j_gene: TRBJ2-5; v_gene: TRBV11-2; CDR3aa: CASSSSGGRQETQYF; CDR3nt: TGTGCCAGCAGCTCCTCTGGGGGCAGGCAAGAGACCCAGTACTTC
d_gene: TRBD1; abundance: -; j_gene: TRBJ2-5; v_gene: TRBV29-1; CDR3aa: CSVDSGTASETQYF; CDR3nt: TGCAGCGTAGATTCCGGGACAGCCAGCGAGACCCAGTACTTC
d_gene: -; abundance: -; j_gene: TRBJ1-6; v_gene: TRBV6-5; CDR3aa: CASSPGQSGSPLHF; CDR3nt: TGTGCCAGCAGCCCAGGACAGTCCGGTTCACCCCTCCACTTT
d_gene: -; abundance: -; j_gene: TRBJ2-5; v_gene: TRBV7-2; CDR3aa: CASSLWGRAAQETQYF; CDR3nt: TGTGCCAGCAGCTTATGGGGCCGGGCCGCACAAGAGACCCAGTACTTC
d_gene: -; abundance: -; j_gene: TRBJ2-2; v_gene: TRBV11-3; CDR3aa: CASSLGGSSGELFF; CDR3nt: TGTGCCAGCAGCTTAGGGGGCAGCTCCGGGGAGCTGTTTTTT
d_gene: TRBD1; abundance: -; j_gene: TRBJ2-2; v_gene: TRBV2; CDR3aa: CASSEDRGYTGELFF; CDR3nt: TGTGCCAGCAGTGAAGACAGGGGTTACACCGGGGAGCTGTTTTTT
d_gene: -; abundance: -; j_gene: TRBJ1-6; v_gene: TRBV5-4; CDR3aa: CASSPRLNSPLHF; CDR3nt: TGTGCCAGCAGCCCACGACTCAATTCACCCCTCCACTTT
d_gene: -; abundance: -; j_gene: TRBJ2-3; v_gene: TRBV5-1; CDR3aa: CASSLLGGNTDTQYF; CDR3nt: TGCGCCAGCAGCTTATTAGGGGGTAACACAGATACGCAGTATTTT
d_gene: -; abundance: -; j_gene: TRBJ2-1; v_gene: TRBV27; CDR3aa: CASSLIARNEQFF; CDR3nt: TGTGCCAGCAGTTTGATTGCCCGGAATGAGCAGTTCTTC
d_gene: -; abundance: -; j_gene: TRBJ2-5; v_gene: TRBV21-1; CDR3aa: CASSKEGLAFQETQYF; CDR3nt: TGTGCCAGCAGCAAAGAGGGACTAGCTTTTCAAGAGACCCAGTACTTC
d_gene: TRBD1; abundance: -; j_gene: TRBJ1-5; v_gene: TRBV28; CDR3aa: CASSRRTGDFFLDQPQHF; CDR3nt: TGTGCCAGCTCCCGACGGACAGGAGATTTTTTTTTAGATCAGCCCCAGCATTTT
d_gene: -; abundance: -; j_gene: TRBJ2-2; v_gene: TRBV9; CDR3aa: CASSVASDPNTGELFF; CDR3nt: TGTGCCAGCAGCGTAGCCAGCGACCCGAACACCGGGGAGCTGTTTTTT
d_gene: TRBD1; abundance: -; j_gene: TRBJ2-5; v_gene: TRBV2; CDR3aa: CAKTGTGGVETQYF; CDR3nt: TGTGCCAAGACCGGGACAGGGGGCGTTGAGACCCAGTACTTC
d_gene: -; abundance: -; j_gene: TRBJ2-5; v_gene: TRBV7-3; CDR3aa: CASSLGGRPQETQYF; CDR3nt: TGTGCCAGCAGCTTAGGGGGGAGACCACAAGAGACCCAGTACTTC
d_gene: -; abundance: -; j_gene: TRBJ1-5; v_gene: TRBV5-6; CDR3aa: CASSLSGFSNQPQHF; CDR3nt: TGTGCCAGCAGCTTGTCCGGGTTTAGCAATCAGCCCCAGCATTTT
d_gene: -; abundance: once; j_gene: TRBJ2-2; v_gene: TRBV27; CDR3aa: CASSFSRVGTGELFF; CDR3nt: TGTGCCAGCAGTTTCTCCAGGGTCGGCACCGGGGAGCTGTTTTTT
d_gene: TRBD2; abundance: -; j_gene: TRBJ2-3; v_gene: TRBV18; CDR3aa: CASSPGTSDTDTQYF; CDR3nt: TGTGCCAGCTCACCCGGGACTAGCGACACAGATACGCAGTATTTT
d_gene: -; abundance: once; j_gene: TRBJ2-5; v_gene: TRBV6-6; CDR3aa: CASSSPDRQQEAQYF; CDR3nt: TGTGCCAGCAGTTCCCCAGATCGACAGCAAGAGGCCCAGTACTTC
d_gene: -; abundance: -; j_gene: TRBJ1-2; v_gene: TRBV27; CDR3aa: CASSGGPDYGYTF; CDR3nt: TGTGCCAGCAGTGGCGGGCCAGACTATGGCTACACCTTC
d_gene: TRBD2; abundance: -; j_gene: TRBJ2-7; v_gene: TRBV6-5; CDR3aa: CASNKLLGGSEQYF; CDR3nt: TGTGCCAGCAACAAACTCCTGGGGGGGAGCGAGCAGTACTTC